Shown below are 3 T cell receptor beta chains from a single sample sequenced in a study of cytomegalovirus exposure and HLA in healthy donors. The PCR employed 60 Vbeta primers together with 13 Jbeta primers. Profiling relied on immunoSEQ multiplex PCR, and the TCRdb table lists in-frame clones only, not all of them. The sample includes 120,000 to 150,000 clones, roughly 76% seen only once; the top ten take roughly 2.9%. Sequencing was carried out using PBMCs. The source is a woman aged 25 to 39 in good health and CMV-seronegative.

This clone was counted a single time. CDR3 DNA sequence: TGTGCCAGCGTGGGCCGACCTGGCACAGATACGCAGTATTTT. Amino acids: CASVGRPGTDTQYF. The gene calls are TRBV2 and TRBJ2-3, with D unresolved. Germline V gives CDR1 SNHLY, CDR2 FYNNEI. The CDR3 runs to 14 residues. Trimming pared 8 bases from V and 1 base from J, leaving 13 bases between.

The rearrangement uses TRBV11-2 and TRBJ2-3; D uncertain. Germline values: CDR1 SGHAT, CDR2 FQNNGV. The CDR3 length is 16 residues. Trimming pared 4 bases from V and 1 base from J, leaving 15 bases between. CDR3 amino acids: CASSSTRLPRTDTQYF. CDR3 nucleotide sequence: TGTGCCAGCAGCTCTACCCGTCTACCTCGCACAGATACGCAGTATTTT. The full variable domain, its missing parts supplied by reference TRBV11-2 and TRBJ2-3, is EAGVAQSPRYKIIEKRQSVAFWCNPISGHATLYWYQQILGQGPKLLIQFQNNGVVDDSQLPKDRFSAERLKGVDSTLKIQPAKLEDSAVYLCASSSTRLPRTDTQYFGPGTRLTVL.

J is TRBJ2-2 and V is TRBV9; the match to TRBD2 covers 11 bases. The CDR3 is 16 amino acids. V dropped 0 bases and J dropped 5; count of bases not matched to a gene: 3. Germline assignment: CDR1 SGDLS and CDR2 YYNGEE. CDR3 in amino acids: CASSVASGRMTGELFF. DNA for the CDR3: TGTGCCAGCAGCGTAGCTAGCGGGAGGATGACCGGGGAGCTGTTTTTT.